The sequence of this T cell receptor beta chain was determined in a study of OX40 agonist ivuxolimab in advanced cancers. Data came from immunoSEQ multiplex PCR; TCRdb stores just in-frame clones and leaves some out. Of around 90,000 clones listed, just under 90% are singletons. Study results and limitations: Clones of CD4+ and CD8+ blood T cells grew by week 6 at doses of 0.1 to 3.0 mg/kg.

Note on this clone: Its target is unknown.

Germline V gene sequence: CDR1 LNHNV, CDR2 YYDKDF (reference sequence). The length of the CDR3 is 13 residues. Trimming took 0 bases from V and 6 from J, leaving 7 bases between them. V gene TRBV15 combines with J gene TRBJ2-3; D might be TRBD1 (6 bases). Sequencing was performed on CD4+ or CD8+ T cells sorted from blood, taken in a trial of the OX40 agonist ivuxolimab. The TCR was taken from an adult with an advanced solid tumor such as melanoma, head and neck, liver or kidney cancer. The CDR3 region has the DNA TGTGCCACCAGCAGAGATAGGGGGGATACGCAGTATTTT. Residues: CATSRDRGDTQYF.